This TCR beta chain was identified in a study of shared clonotypes between healthy human individuals. Clones were sequenced by immunoSEQ multiplex PCR, and TCRdb holds only the in-frame ones, with some missing. The table has over a million clones, around 97% seen once; the top ten hold over 1%. Study-wide results and caveats: It was only blood that was sampled, and tissue repertoires likely differ.

V gave up 0 bases and J gave up 3 bases; unmatched junction bases: 9. The length of the CDR3 is 17 residues. Germline CDR1 reads LNHNV; CDR2 reads YYDKDF (reference sequence). Concerning this clone itself: Its antigen is still unknown.

The sequenced sample was naive CD4+ T cells sorted from blood. Sample subset: CD45RA+ positively selected. The sequence was collected from a man in his thirties or forties in good health. The V and J genes are TRBV15 and TRBJ2-5, with 8 bases identical to TRBD2. The CDR3 reads CATSRDRFRREEETQYF. As DNA, the CDR3 is TGTGCCACCAGCAGAGATCGGTTCCGGCGGGAGGAAGAGACCCAGTACTTC.